The next 15 T cell receptor beta chains were all read from a single sample in a study of T cell responses to AZD1222 COVID-19 vaccine (dated by TCRdb to the early 2020s). What this sample's time point label stands for: baseline before first vaccination. Receptor amplification or capture employed the immunoSEQ multiplex PCR assay. In TCRdb, the immuneACCESS table is reduced to in-frame sequences with V and J assigned. These tables do not hold every clone; where another copy was compared, an unresolved V gene accounts for under half, and the others remain unexplained. The sample contains about 120,000 clones, roughly 88% of them found a single time. Less than 10% of the sample lies in the top ten. Sequencing used peripheral blood, obtained on day 0 of AZD1222 vaccination. The receptors stem from an adult in good health.

J is TRBJ1-1 and V is TRBV9, with D maybe TRBD1 (5 bases). This CDR3 region has 13 residues. Trimming pared 3 bases from V and 8 bases from J, leaving 14 bases between. Germline V gene sequence: CDR1 SGDLS, CDR2 YYNGEE. DNA of the CDR3: TGTGCCAGCAGCGCGGCAGACAGCCCCGAAGCTTTCTTT. This encodes CASSAADSPEAFF.

This clone was seen only once. The chain links TRBV24-1 to TRBJ2-3; 7 bases are shared with TRBD2. Germline CDR1 KGHDR, CDR2 SFDVKD. V lost 0 bases and J lost 6; bases outside the gene matches: 5. This CDR3 spans 15 amino acids. CDR3 DNA sequence: TGTGCCACCAGTGATTTGTTCGGGGGGTCGGATACGCAGTATTTT. Translated: CATSDLFGGSDTQYF.

This clone was observed a handful of times. The chain combines TRBV5-5 with TRBJ2-1; D gene unclear. Germline lookup yields CDR1 SGHKS and CDR2 YYEKEE (reference sequence). V was cut by 1 base and J by 6 bases, with 5 bases left in between. The CDR3 is made up of 12 amino acids. The CDR3 region is CASSLWGNEQFF. The CDR3 nucleotides are TGTGCCAGCAGCTTGTGGGGCAATGAGCAGTTCTTC.

The chain joins TRBV7-9 to TRBJ1-6; D not resolved. CDR3 length: 12 residues. V was shortened by 8 bases and J by 7 bases, with 9 bases between the two germline ends. The germline CDR1 and CDR2 sequences are SEHNR and FQNEAQ (reference sequence). The CDR3 sequence: CASRPMNSPLHF. In DNA form, the CDR3 reads TGTGCCAGCCGCCCAATGAATTCACCCCTCCACTTT.

The chain employs TRBV19 and TRBJ1-1; D unclear. V lost 2 bases and J lost 1, with 8 bases in between. Looked up from germline, CDR1 is LNHDA and CDR2 is SQIVND (reference sequence). This CDR3 spans 14 amino acids. The CDR3 nucleotides are TGTGCCAGTAGTATATCGGACTGGAACACTGAAGCTTTCTTT. Encoded protein: CASSISDWNTEAFF.

This clone was picked up a small number of times. V usage is TRBV4-1 and J usage is TRBJ1-2; 7 nucleotides align to TRBD1. The junction had 10 bases not matched to a gene; V was cut back by 3 bases and J by 6 bases. Per the germline V gene, CDR1 is MGHRA and CDR2 is YSYEKL. This CDR3 is 15 amino acids long. DNA for the CDR3: TGCGCCAGCAGCCAGCCTATCGAGGGGGCGCATGGCTACACCTTC. Amino acid sequence: CASSQPIEGAHGYTF.

The CDR3 DNA follows: TGCGCCAGCAGCTTGGGTCTTCACTCCACTGAAGCTTTGAGGACTGAAGCTTTCTTT. Translating it yields CASSLGLHSTEALRTEAFF. The rearrangement uses TRBV5-1 and TRBJ1-1, with D unresolved. The CDR3 totals 19 residues. V was pared by 0 bases and J by 5 bases, with 26 bases between. CDR1 and CDR2 (germline): SGHRS, YFSETQ.

The genes are TRBV5-1 and TRBJ1-6, with D possibly TRBD1 on 5 matching bases. The V gene lost 0 bases and the J gene lost 6 bases, with 10 bases spanning the gap. Germline CDR1 is SGHRS and CDR2 is YFSETQ. The CDR3 runs 15 residues. The CDR3 coding sequence is TGCGCCAGCAGCTTGGGCCCAGGGTTTAATTCACCCCTCCACTTT. Encoded protein: CASSLGPGFNSPLHF. The variable domain in full, completed from reference TRBV5-1 and TRBJ1-6, reads KAGVTQTPRYLIKTRGQQVTLSCSPISGHRSVSWYQQTPGQGLQFLFEYFSETQRNKGNFPGRFSGRQFSNSRSEMNVSTLELGDSALYLCASSLGPGFNSPLHFGNGTRLTVT.

This rearrangement joins TRBV19 to TRBJ1-2; 8 bases are a match to TRBD1. The junction had 5 bases not matched to a gene; V was cut back by 3 bases and J by 5 bases. Looked up from germline, CDR1 is LNHDA and CDR2 is SQIVND (reference sequence). CDR3 length equals 14 residues. The CDR3 protein is CASSIDRGVYGYTF. The CDR3 nucleotides read TGTGCCAGTAGTATTGACAGGGGCGTTTATGGCTACACCTTC.

The rearrangement joins TRBV5-1 to TRBJ1-6; the D is unclear. This CDR3 has 14 amino acids. V dropped 0 bases and J dropped 3 bases, with 4 bases sitting between them. Germline-derived CDR1 and CDR2 are SGHRS and YFSETQ. CDR3 protein: CASSLEGYNSPLHF. The CDR3 bases are TGCGCCAGCAGCTTGGAGGGCTATAATTCACCCCTCCACTTT.

The chain employs TRBV6-5 and TRBJ2-1, with D uncertain. V lost 2 bases, J lost 6 bases, and 14 bases lay in between. CDR3 size: 15 residues. The germline V gene has CDR1 MNHEY and CDR2 SVGAGI. In nucleotides, the CDR3 is TGTGCCAGCAGTTACCTCAGGACGGCAAGCAATGAGCAGTTCTTC. It is translated as CASSYLRTASNEQFF.

The chain couples TRBV29-1 to TRBJ1-2; D is possibly TRBD1 (6 bases). The V gene's germline CDR1 is SQVTM and CDR2 ANQGSEA. The CDR3 spans 12 residues. V was clipped by 3 bases and J by 7 bases, with 12 bases between them. For the CDR3, the DNA is TGCAGCGTTGAGGGGGCAACGGGTGGCTACACCTTC. Translated, it gives CSVEGATGGYTF.

The chain is built from TRBV7-2 and TRBJ2-1; TRBD1 is a possible D gene (6 bases). Germline V gene sequence: CDR1 SGHTA, CDR2 FQGNSA. Trimming pared 1 base from V and 7 bases from J, leaving 11 bases between. The CDR3 spans 14 residues. The CDR3 here is CASSLGAGVNEQFF. Here the CDR3 DNA reads TGTGCCAGCAGCTTAGGCGCAGGGGTGAATGAGCAGTTCTTC.

The sample holds a few counts of this clone. This chain uses TRBV2 with TRBJ2-7, with 7 bases that match TRBD2. The V gene's germline CDR1 is SNHLY and CDR2 FYNNEI. CDR3 length: 13 residues. V shed 4 bases, J shed 3 bases, and the junction held 3 bases outside the gene matches. CDR3 DNA: TGTGCCAGCAGTGGGGAGGGCCACTACGAGCAGTACTTC. It is translated as CASSGEGHYEQYF.

This chain links TRBV14 with TRBJ2-5, with D unclear. The CDR3 runs 11 residues. Germline V lookup: CDR1 SGHDN, CDR2 FVKESK. Trimming removed 3 bases from V and 9 bases from J, with 8 bases in between. The CDR3 DNA follows: TGTGCCAGCAGCCAGGGAATAGCCCAGTACTTC. This gives the protein CASSQGIAQYF.